The 26 T cell receptor beta chains below all came from one sample that was sequenced in a study of identical twins. MiXCR, run by TCRdb on the 5' RACE reads, gives a single entry per CDR3 protein. The data contain more than 650,000 distinct CDR3 sequences, around 5.7% of them singletons. Sequences were obtained from naive T cells sorted from blood. These receptors all stem from a young man in good health.

This clonotype showed up just a few times. This chain uses TRBV4-1 with TRBJ2-5; TRBD2 aligns across 9 bases. The CDR3 extends over 17 amino acids. Germline V gene lookup returns CDR1 MGHRA and CDR2 YSYEKL. V lost 1 base, J lost 1 base, and 7 bases stayed unmatched. CDR3: CASSQVSAGGLQETQYF. CDR3 nucleotides: TGCGCCAGCAGCCAAGTTTCAGCGGGAGGCCTCCAAGAGACCCAGTACTTC.

V gene TRBV20-1 combines with J gene TRBJ1-2, with D possibly matching TRBD1 (6 bases). The CDR3 spans 11 residues. V lost 3 bases and J lost 8, with 10 bases in between. Germline V gene lookup returns CDR1 DFQATT and CDR2 SNEGSKA (reference sequence). Here the CDR3 DNA reads TGCAGTGCTAGGCCCAGGGGCGGCTACACCTTC. Protein product: CSARPRGGYTF.

This clonotype has ten or more counts. The J gene is TRBJ1-1, the V gene TRBV12-3 or TRBV12-4; no clear D. Trimming stripped 3 bases from V and 2 bases from J, with 7 bases between. This CDR3 contains 13 residues. For the CDR3, the DNA is TGTGCCAGCAGTTTTGCCCAAAACACTGAAGCTTTCTTT. Translated: CASSFAQNTEAFF.

The sample holds many counts of this clonotype. The V and J genes are TRBV20-1 and TRBJ2-5; 9 positions match TRBD2. The CDR3 loop spans 16 amino acids. The ends lost 1 base at V and 3 bases at J; junction bases unmatched: 9. Per germline, CDR1 DFQATT and CDR2 SNEGSKA (reference sequence). CDR3 sequence reads: CSARVGLAGREETQYF. The CDR3 DNA follows: TGCAGTGCTAGAGTTGGGCTAGCGGGACGGGAAGAGACCCAGTACTTC.

Many counts were recorded for this clonotype. The chain couples TRBV29-1 to TRBJ2-1; the match to TRBD1 covers 8 bases. CDR1 and CDR2 from the germline V gene are SQVTM and ANQGSEA. This CDR3 has 12 residues. V was clipped by 5 bases and J by 6 bases; unmatched bases: 3. The CDR3 DNA is TGCAGCGTTCGGACAGGGTTCAATGAGCAGTTCTTC. Protein sequence: CSVRTGFNEQFF.

This clonotype was picked up many times. The chain joins TRBV29-1 to TRBJ2-7; 9 bases agree with TRBD1. J was trimmed by 6 bases and V by 6 bases; bases with no gene match: 3. The germline gives CDR1 SQVTM, CDR2 ANQGSEA. This CDR3 spans 11 amino acids. Here the CDR3 DNA reads TGCAGCGTGGCGGACAGGGGCGAGCAGTACGTC. Translated, it gives CSVADRGEQYV.

The chain joins TRBV18 to TRBJ2-7; TRBD1 is a possible D gene (6 bases). This CDR3 comprises 12 residues. V lost 5 bases, J lost 3 bases, and 8 bases lay in between. Germline V gene sequence: CDR1 KGHSH, CDR2 LQKENI. The DNA of the CDR3 is TGTGCCAGCTCAACGACAGGCTACGAGCAGTACGTC. It codes for CASSTTGYEQYV.

In this sample, this clonotype turned up many times. J is TRBJ2-5 and V is TRBV20-1, with 8 positions matching TRBD2. Germline trimming cut 8 bases from V and 5 bases from J; bases unmatched to any gene: 10. The germline V gene encodes CDR1 DFQATT and CDR2 SNEGSKA (reference sequence). The CDR3 runs to 13 residues. CDR3 nucleotides: TGCAGTCGCCACAGGACTAGCAGGGAGACCCAGTACTTC. It is translated as CSRHRTSRETQYF.

This clonotype was detected ten times or more. V is TRBV10-3 and J is TRBJ2-3, with D possibly being TRBD1 (6 bases). The CDR3 spans 16 residues. Germline CDR1 ENHRY, CDR2 SYGVKD. Between the trimmed V and J ends, which lost 0 bases and 1 base, there was a span of 11 bases. The CDR3 reads CAISESEGGGTDTQYF. The CDR3 nucleotides read TGTGCCATCAGTGAGTCGGAAGGGGGAGGCACAGATACGCAGTATTTT.

This clonotype was seen at least ten times. The chain has TRBV5-1 and TRBJ2-1; D possibly corresponds to TRBD2 (6 bases). V was trimmed by 0 bases and J by 6 bases, leaving 16 bases between them. The CDR3 extends over 16 amino acids. Germline CDR1 and CDR2: SGHRS and YFSETQ. For the CDR3, the DNA is TGCGCCAGCAGCTTGGTGGGTAGCGGCCTTTTCAATGAGCAGTTCTTC. This codes for CASSLVGSGLFNEQFF.

This clonotype turned up a few times. The chain is built from TRBV3-1 and TRBJ2-7; 7 nucleotides agree with TRBD2. Germline CDR1 reads LGHDT; CDR2 reads YNNKEL (reference sequence). V shed 7 bases, J shed 4 bases, and the junction held 16 bases outside the gene matches. This CDR3 contains 16 residues. The CDR3 DNA sequence: TGTGCCAGCACCCTACTTCCCCAGCGGGGCCCTTACGAGCAGTACGTC. This gives the protein CASTLLPQRGPYEQYV.

This clonotype was found many times. The chain couples TRBV12-3 or TRBV12-4 to TRBJ2-1; D is perhaps TRBD2 (6 bases). The length of the CDR3 is 12 residues. The V end lost 2 bases, the J end lost 10 bases, and 9 bases lay between the germline ends. CDR3 protein: CASSLLAGEQFF. As DNA, the CDR3 is TGTGCCAGCAGTTTATTGGCGGGGGAGCAGTTCTTC.

This clonotype has only a few counts. This sequence joins TRBV15 and TRBJ2-5; D is unresolved. Trimming stripped 0 bases from V and 5 bases from J, with 16 bases between. There are 16 residues in the CDR3. Germline-derived CDR1 and CDR2 are LNHNV and YYDKDF (reference sequence). Here the CDR3 reads CATSRESLTGGETQYF. For the CDR3, the DNA is TGTGCCACCAGCAGAGAGTCCCTCACTGGTGGGGAGACCCAGTACTTC.

This clonotype was counted ten times or more. This chain links TRBV20-1 with TRBJ2-1; D perhaps matches TRBD1 (5 bases). The CDR3 extends over 14 amino acids. Trimming took off 3 bases at V and 6 bases at J, with 15 bases between the two ends. The germline CDR1 and CDR2 sequences are DFQATT and SNEGSKA (reference sequence). The CDR3 nucleotides read TGCAGTGCTAGGTCAGGGCGCCAAACCAATGAGCAGTTCTTC. Protein sequence: CSARSGRQTNEQFF.

At least ten counts were recorded for this clonotype. The chain joins TRBV12-3 or TRBV12-4 to TRBJ2-7, with 7 bases lining up with TRBD1. The CDR3 totals 15 residues. Trimming removed 6 bases from V and 3 bases from J; junction bases left unmatched: 11. The CDR3 region is CASSSDRVEVYEQYF. Here the CDR3 DNA reads TGTGCCAGCAGCTCCGACAGGGTTGAAGTCTACGAGCAGTACTTC.

This chain links TRBV12-3 or TRBV12-4 with TRBJ2-7; D perhaps matches TRBD2 (5 bases). The CDR3 totals 15 residues. The V and J ends lost 5 bases and 3 bases respectively, with 17 bases between them. CDR3 sequence (DNA): TGTGCCAGCAGTCCCCCCCGATTTCGGGGCTACGAGCAGTACGTC. It codes for CASSPPRFRGYEQYV.

This clonotype came up a few times. J is TRBJ2-7 and V is TRBV7-9, with no clear D. Per germline, CDR1 SEHNR and CDR2 FQNEAQ (reference sequence). The CDR3 contains 14 residues. V dropped 5 bases and J dropped 0 bases, with 11 bases sitting between them. As DNA, the CDR3 is TGTGCCAGCAGCCCGGACGGAATCTCCTACGAGCAGTACTTC. It is translated as CASSPDGISYEQYF.

This clonotype has a count of ten or more. V gene TRBV6-4 combines with J gene TRBJ2-7; no firm D call. V lost 0 bases and J 0 bases, leaving 15 bases between the germline ends. The germline CDR1 and CDR2 sequences are MRHNA and SNTAGT. CDR3 length: 17 amino acids. CDR3 nucleotides: TGTGCCAGCAGTGACTCTGAGACGGATAAAAGCTCCTACGAGCAGTACGTC. Encoded protein: CASSDSETDKSSYEQYV.

This clonotype was picked up a small number of times. V gene TRBV25-1 combines with J gene TRBJ1-1; D is uncertain. Germline-derived CDR1 and CDR2 are MGHDK and SYGVNS. Between the trimmed V and J ends, which lost 4 bases and 1 base, there was a span of 10 bases. There are 14 residues in the CDR3. The chain's CDR3 is CASSARKWNTEAFF. In DNA, the CDR3 is TGTGCCAGCAGTGCCAGGAAGTGGAACACTGAAGCTTTCTTT.

V and J are TRBV29-1 and TRBJ2-3; the match to TRBD1 covers 7 bases. V lost 4 bases to trimming and J lost 0 bases; unmatched junction nucleotides: 7. The CDR3 is made up of 15 amino acids. Per the germline V gene, CDR1 is SQVTM and CDR2 is ANQGSEA. The chain's CDR3 is CSVVEQGSSTDTQYF. The DNA of the CDR3 is TGCAGCGTTGTCGAACAGGGGAGCAGCACAGATACGCAGTATTTT.

J is TRBJ2-7 and V is TRBV28; 9 nucleotides match TRBD1. J was trimmed by 7 bases and V by 2 bases; bases with no gene match: 12. The CDR3 spans 16 residues. CDR1 is MDHEN and CDR2 is SYDVKM in the germline V gene. CDR3 nucleotides: TGTGCCAGCAGTTTAGTGGTGGGGACAGGGAAACGGGAGCAGTACTTC. It encodes CASSLVVGTGKREQYF. Based on the CDR3 plus reference TRBV28 and TRBJ2-7, the full variable domain is DVKVTQSSRYLVKRTGEKVFLECVQDMDHENMFWYRQDPGLGLRLIYFSYDVKMKEKGDIPEGYSVSREKKERFSLILESASTNQTSMYLCASSLVVGTGKREQYFGPGTRLTVT.

This chain connects TRBV3-1 to TRBJ2-5, with D possibly being TRBD2 (5 bases). V lost 4 bases to trimming and J lost 4 bases, with 16 bases between them. CDR1 and CDR2 from the germline V gene are LGHDT and YNNKEL (reference sequence). The CDR3 runs 15 residues. CDR3 sequence reads: CASSRRGQLSETQYF. CDR3 in DNA: TGTGCCAGCAGCCGAAGAGGGCAACTCTCAGAGACCCAGTACTTC.

This clonotype was counted a few times. The chain carries TRBV20-1 and TRBJ2-1; 8 nucleotides align to TRBD1. This CDR3 contains 17 residues. The germline CDR1 and CDR2 sequences are DFQATT and SNEGSKA (reference sequence). The junction had 9 bases not matched to a gene; V was cut back by 0 bases and J by 2 bases. This CDR3 reads CSARDDSRDRPYNEQFF. The DNA of the CDR3 is TGCAGTGCTAGAGATGATTCTCGGGACAGGCCCTACAATGAGCAGTTCTTC.

This clonotype was observed a few times. This sequence joins TRBV21-1 and TRBJ2-2; the table names TRBD2, a call not compared with the DNA. TRBV21-1 is a pseudogene. CDR3 length: 23 residues. The CDR3, as DNA: TGTGCCAGCAGCAATCTTGCCCGGGCCGGGACCCAGGAAGCGGGAGGGAACACCGGGGAGCTGTTTTTT. Translated, it gives CASSNLARAGTQEAGGNTGELFF.

This clonotype was found many times. V is TRBV6-1 and J is TRBJ2-1; no clear D gene. The CDR3 runs 14 residues. V shed 6 bases and J shed 6 bases, with 15 bases lying between them. Per the germline V gene, CDR1 is MNHNS and CDR2 is SASEGT. Here the CDR3 reads CASSIPVRSNEQFF. CDR3 nucleotides: TGTGCCAGCAGCATCCCGGTCCGATCCAATGAGCAGTTCTTC.

At least ten counts were recorded for this clonotype. V gene TRBV5-1 combines with J gene TRBJ2-2, with D uncertain. The CDR3 runs 13 residues. Germline assignment: CDR1 SGHRS and CDR2 YFSETQ. The V gene lost 9 bases and the J gene lost 3 bases, with 12 bases spanning the gap. The DNA for the CDR3 is TGCGCCACCACGTCGTCCGACACCGGGGAGCTGTTTTTT. This gives the protein CATTSSDTGELFF. Full variable domain (rest looked up from reference TRBV5-1 and TRBJ2-2): KAGVTQTPRYLIKTRGQQVTLSCSPISGHRSVSWYQQTPGQGLQFLFEYFSETQRNKGNFPGRFSGRQFSNSRSEMNVSTLELGDSALYLCATTSSDTGELFFGEGSRLTVL.